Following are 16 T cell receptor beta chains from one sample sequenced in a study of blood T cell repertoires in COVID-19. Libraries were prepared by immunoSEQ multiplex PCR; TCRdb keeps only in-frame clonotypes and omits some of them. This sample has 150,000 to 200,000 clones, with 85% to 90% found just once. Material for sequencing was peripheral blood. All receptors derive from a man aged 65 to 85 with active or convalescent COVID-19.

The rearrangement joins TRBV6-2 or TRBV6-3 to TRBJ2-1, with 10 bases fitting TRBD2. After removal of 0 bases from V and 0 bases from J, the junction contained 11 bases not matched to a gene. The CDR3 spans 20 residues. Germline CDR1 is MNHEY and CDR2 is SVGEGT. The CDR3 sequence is CASSYSGLATTLSSYNEQFF. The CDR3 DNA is TGTGCCAGCAGTTACTCGGGACTAGCGACCACACTGAGCTCCTACAATGAGCAGTTCTTC.

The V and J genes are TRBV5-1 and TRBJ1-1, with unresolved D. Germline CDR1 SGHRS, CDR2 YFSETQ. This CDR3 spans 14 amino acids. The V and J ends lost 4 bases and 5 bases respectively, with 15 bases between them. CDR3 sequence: CASSQLTAWTEAFF. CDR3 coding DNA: TGCGCCAGCAGCCAATTGACTGCGTGGACTGAAGCTTTCTTT.

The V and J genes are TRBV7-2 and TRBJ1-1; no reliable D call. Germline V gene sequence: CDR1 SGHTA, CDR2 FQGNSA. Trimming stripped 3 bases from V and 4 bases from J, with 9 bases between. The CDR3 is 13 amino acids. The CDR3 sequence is CASSFYPGTEAFF. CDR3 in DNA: TGTGCCAGCAGCTTCTACCCAGGCACTGAAGCTTTCTTT.

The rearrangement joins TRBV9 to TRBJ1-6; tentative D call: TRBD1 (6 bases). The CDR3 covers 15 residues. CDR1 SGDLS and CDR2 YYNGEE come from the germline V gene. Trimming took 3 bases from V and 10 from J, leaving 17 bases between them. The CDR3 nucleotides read TGTGCCAGCAGCGACCAGAAAACAGGGAGATCACCCCTCCACTTT. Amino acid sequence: CASSDQKTGRSPLHF.

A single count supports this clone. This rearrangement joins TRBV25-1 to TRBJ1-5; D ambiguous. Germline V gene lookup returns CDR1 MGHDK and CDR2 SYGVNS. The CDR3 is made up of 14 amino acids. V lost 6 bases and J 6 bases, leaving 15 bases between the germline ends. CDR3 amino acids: CASSPRDARQPQHF. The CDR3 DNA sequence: TGTGCCAGCAGCCCGAGGGATGCGCGTCAGCCCCAGCATTTT.

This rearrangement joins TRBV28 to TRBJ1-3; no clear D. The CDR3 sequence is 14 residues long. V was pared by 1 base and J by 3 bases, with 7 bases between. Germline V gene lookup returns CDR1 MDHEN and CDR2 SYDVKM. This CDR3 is CASSLSVGGNTIYF. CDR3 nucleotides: TGTGCCAGCAGTTTATCGGTCGGTGGAAACACCATATATTTT. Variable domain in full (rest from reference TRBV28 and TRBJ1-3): DVKVTQSSRYLVKRTGEKVFLECVQDMDHENMFWYRQDPGLGLRLIYFSYDVKMKEKGDIPEGYSVSREKKERFSLILESASTNQTSMYLCASSLSVGGNTIYFGEGSWLTVV.

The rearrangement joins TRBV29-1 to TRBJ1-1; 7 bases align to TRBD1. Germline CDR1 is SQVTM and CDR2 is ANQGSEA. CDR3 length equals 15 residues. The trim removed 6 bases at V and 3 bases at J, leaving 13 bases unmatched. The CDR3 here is CSVASTGYQDTEAFF. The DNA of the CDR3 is TGCAGCGTAGCTTCGACAGGGTATCAGGACACTGAAGCTTTCTTT. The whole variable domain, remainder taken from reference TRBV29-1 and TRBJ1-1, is SAVISQKPSRDICQRGTSLTIQCQVDSQVTMMFWYRQQPGQSLTLIATANQGSEATYESGFVIDKFPISRPNLTFSTLTVSNMSPEDSSIYLCSVASTGYQDTEAFFGQGTRLTVV.

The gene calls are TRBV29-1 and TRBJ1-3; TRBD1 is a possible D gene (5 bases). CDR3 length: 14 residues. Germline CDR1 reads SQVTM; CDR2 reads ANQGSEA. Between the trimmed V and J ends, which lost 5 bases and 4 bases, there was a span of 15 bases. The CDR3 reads CSVSTGLPGNTIYF. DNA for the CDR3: TGCAGCGTTTCTACAGGTCTTCCAGGAAACACCATATATTTT. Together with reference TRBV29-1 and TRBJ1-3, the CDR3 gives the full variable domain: SAVISQKPSRDICQRGTSLTIQCQVDSQVTMMFWYRQQPGQSLTLIATANQGSEATYESGFVIDKFPISRPNLTFSTLTVSNMSPEDSSIYLCSVSTGLPGNTIYFGEGSWLTVV.

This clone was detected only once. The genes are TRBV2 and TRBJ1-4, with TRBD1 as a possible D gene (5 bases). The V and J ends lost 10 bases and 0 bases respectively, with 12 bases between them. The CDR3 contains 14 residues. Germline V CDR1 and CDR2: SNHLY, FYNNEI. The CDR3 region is CATGGATTNEKLFF. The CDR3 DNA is TGTGCCACAGGAGGGGCCACAACTAATGAAAAACTGTTTTTT.

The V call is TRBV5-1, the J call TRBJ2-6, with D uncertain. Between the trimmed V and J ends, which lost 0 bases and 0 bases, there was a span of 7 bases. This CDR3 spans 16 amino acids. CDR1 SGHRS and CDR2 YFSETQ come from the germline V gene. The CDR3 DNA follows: TGCGCCAGCAGCTTGGACAGCCACTCTGGGGCCAACGTCCTGACTTTC. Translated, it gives CASSLDSHSGANVLTF. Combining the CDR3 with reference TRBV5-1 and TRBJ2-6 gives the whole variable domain KAGVTQTPRYLIKTRGQQVTLSCSPISGHRSVSWYQQTPGQGLQFLFEYFSETQRNKGNFPGRFSGRQFSNSRSEMNVSTLELGDSALYLCASSLDSHSGANVLTFGAGSRLTVL.

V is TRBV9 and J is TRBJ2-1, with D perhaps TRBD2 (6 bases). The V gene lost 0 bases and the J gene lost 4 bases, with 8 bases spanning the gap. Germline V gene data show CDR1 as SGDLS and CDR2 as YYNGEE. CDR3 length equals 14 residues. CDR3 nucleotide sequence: TGTGCCAGCAGCGTAGTGAGCGGGTACAATGAGCAGTTCTTC. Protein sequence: CASSVVSGYNEQFF.

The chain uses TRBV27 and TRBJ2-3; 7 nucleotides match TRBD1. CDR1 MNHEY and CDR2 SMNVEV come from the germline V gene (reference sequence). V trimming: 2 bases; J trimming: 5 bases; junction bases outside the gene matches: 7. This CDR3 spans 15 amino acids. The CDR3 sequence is CASSLGRTGGDTQYF. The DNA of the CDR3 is TGTGCCAGCAGTTTAGGTAGGACAGGAGGAGATACGCAGTATTTT.

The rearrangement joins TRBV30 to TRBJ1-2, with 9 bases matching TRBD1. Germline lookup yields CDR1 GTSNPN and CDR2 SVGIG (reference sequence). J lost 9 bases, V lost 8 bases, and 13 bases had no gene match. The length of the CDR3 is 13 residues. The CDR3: CARLLPGQGRYTF. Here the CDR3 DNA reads TGTGCCAGACTCCTACCGGGACAGGGTCGCTACACCTTC.

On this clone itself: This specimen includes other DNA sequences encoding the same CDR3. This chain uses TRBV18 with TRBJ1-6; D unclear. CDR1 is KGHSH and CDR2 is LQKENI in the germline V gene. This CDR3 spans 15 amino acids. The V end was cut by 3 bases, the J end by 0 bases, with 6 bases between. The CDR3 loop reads CASSPGSSYNSPLHF. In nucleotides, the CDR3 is TGTGCCAGCTCACCGGGCAGCTCCTATAATTCACCCCTCCACTTT.

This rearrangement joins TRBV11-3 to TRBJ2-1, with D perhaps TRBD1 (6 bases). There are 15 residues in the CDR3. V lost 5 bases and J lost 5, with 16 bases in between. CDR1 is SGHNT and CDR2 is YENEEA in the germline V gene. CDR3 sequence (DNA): TGTGCCAGCAGCGCTAGACAGGCCGGAAACAATGAGCAGTTCTTC. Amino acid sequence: CASSARQAGNNEQFF. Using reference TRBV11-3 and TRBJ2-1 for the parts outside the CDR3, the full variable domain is EAGVVQSPRYKIIEKKQPVAFWCNPISGHNTLYWYLQNLGQGPELLIRYENEEAVDDSQLPKDRFSAERLKGVDSTLKIQPAELGDSAVYLCASSARQAGNNEQFFGPGTRLTVL.

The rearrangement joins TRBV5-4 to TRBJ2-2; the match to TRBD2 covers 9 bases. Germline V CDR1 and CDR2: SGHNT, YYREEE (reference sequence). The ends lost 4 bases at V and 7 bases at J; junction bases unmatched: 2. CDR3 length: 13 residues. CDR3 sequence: CASSLAGHGELFF. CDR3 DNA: TGTGCCAGCAGCCTAGCGGGACACGGGGAGCTGTTTTTT.